Listed below are T cell receptor beta chains from one sample, sequenced in a study of graft-versus-host responses after intestinal transplantation. Measured with immunoSEQ multiplex PCR; TCRdb has only the in-frame clones, and not every one. The data contain some 110,000 clones, roughly 93% of them singletons. Their target antigens are unknown. Sequencing used unstimulated CD8+ T cells sorted from spleen or lymph node cells, obtained before transplant. The receptors were sampled from a human donor who was the organ donor for an intestinal transplant. The CDR3 runs from the conserved cysteine through the conserved F or W. A D gene is named only where the DNA matches it firmly. Size values are once, few and many counts, or a class for expanded clones, and some rows have none.

j_call clone_size v_call d_call cdr3_aa cdr3_nt
TRBJ2-7 . TRBV27 . CASSTPWGEQYF TGTGCCAGCAGCACCCCCTGGGGGGAGCAGTACTTC
TRBJ1-2 . TRBV7-3 . CASSLGGNYGYTF TGTGCCAGCAGCTTAGGGGGGAACTATGGCTACACCTTC
TRBJ1-1 . TRBV28 TRBD1 CASRQRGPNEAFF TGTGCCAGCAGACAGAGGGGGCCCAATGAAGCTTTCTTT
TRBJ2-7 . TRBV27 . CASSKHTSSGPYEQYF TGTGCCAGCAGTAAACACACCTCCAGCGGACCCTACGAGCAGTACTTC
TRBJ1-5 . TRBV6-5 . CASNDWGQPQHF TGTGCCAGCAACGACTGGGGTCAGCCCCAGCATTTT
TRBJ2-1 . TRBV27 . CASSFGGWGGNEQFF TGTGCCAGCAGTTTCGGCGGGTGGGGTGGGAATGAGCAGTTCTTC
TRBJ2-3 . TRBV7-9 TRBD2 CASSLGTSGTDTQYF TGTGCCAGCAGCTTAGGGACTAGCGGCACAGATACGCAGTATTTT
TRBJ1-1 . TRBV6-1 . CASSEREENTEAFF TGTGCCAGCAGTGAAAGAGAAGAGAACACTGAAGCTTTCTTT
TRBJ2-7 once TRBV9 TRBD2 CASSVDTSGSYEQYF TGTGCCAGCAGCGTAGACACTAGCGGGAGCTACGAGCAGTACTTC
TRBJ2-7 . TRBV10-3 TRBD1 CAISDPGQDRSYEQYF TGTGCCATCAGTGATCCGGGACAGGACCGATCCTACGAGCAGTACTTC
TRBJ2-5 once TRBV27 TRBD2 CASSLYGLARETQYF TGTGCCAGCAGTTTATACGGACTAGCGCGAGAGACCCAGTACTTC
TRBJ1-1 . TRBV9 TRBD1 CASSATGQMNTEAFF TGTGCCAGCAGCGCTACGGGACAGATGAACACTGAAGCTTTCTTT
TRBJ2-3 . TRBV5-1 . CASSLRGSTDTQYF TGCGCCAGCAGCTTACGGGGCAGCACAGATACGCAGTATTTT
TRBJ1-1 . TRBV4-3 TRBD1 CASSQDSRGGTEAFF TGCGCCAGCAGCCAAGATAGCAGGGGGGGCACTGAAGCTTTCTTT
TRBJ2-3 . TRBV28 TRBD2 CASSLLAGETQYF TGTGCCAGCAGTTTGCTAGCGGGGGAAACGCAGTATTTT
TRBJ2-7 . TRBV11-2 . CASSLRYSSRYEQYF TGTGCCAGCAGCTTACGTTACAGCAGCCGTTACGAGCAGTACTTC
TRBJ2-7 . TRBV27 . CASSPTGINEQYF TGTGCCAGCAGTCCCACAGGGATCAACGAGCAGTACTTC
TRBJ2-7 . TRBV2 . CASSDKANGAYEQYF TGTGCCAGCAGTGATAAGGCAAATGGCGCCTACGAGCAGTACTTC